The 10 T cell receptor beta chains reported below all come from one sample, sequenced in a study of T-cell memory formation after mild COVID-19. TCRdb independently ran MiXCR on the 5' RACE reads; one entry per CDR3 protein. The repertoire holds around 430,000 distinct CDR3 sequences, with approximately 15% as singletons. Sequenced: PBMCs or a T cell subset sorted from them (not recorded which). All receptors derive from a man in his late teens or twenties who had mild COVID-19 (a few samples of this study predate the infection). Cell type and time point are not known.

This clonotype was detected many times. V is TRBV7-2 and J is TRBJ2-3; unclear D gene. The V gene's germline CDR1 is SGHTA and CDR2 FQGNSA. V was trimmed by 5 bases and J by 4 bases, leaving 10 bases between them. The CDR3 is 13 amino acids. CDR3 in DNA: TGTGCCAGCAGCCCTTCCGCGGCAGATACGCAGTATTTT. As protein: CASSPSAADTQYF. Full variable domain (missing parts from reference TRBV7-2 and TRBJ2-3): GAGVSQSPSNKVTEKGKDVELRCDPISGHTALYWYRQSLGQGLEFLIYFQGNSAPDKSGLPSDRFSAERTGGSVSTLTIQRTQQEDSAVYLCASSPSAADTQYFGPGTRLTVL.

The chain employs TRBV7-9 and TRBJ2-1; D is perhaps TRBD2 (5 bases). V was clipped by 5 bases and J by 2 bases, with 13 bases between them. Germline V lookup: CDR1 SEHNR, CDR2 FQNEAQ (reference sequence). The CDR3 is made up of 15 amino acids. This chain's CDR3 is CASSRMSGPYNEQFF. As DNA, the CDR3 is TGTGCCAGCAGCCGGATGAGCGGACCCTACAATGAGCAGTTCTTC.

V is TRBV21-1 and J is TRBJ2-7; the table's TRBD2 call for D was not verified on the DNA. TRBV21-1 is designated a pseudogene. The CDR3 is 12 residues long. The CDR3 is CGQTGSIYEQYV. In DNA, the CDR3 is TGCGGCCAGACGGGGAGTATCTACGAGCAGTACGTC.

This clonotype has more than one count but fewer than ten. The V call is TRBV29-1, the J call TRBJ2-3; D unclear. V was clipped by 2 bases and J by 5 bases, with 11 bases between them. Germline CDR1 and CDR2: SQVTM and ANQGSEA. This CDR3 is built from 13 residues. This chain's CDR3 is CSVEPGKGDTQYF. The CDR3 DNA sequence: TGCAGCGTTGAACCTGGAAAGGGAGATACGCAGTATTTT.

CDR3 in DNA: TGTGCCAGCAGCCAGGGACAGGGGGCATATCAGCCCCAGCATTTT. Its translation is CASSQGQGAYQPQHF. The chain couples TRBV2 to TRBJ1-5; 12 nucleotides line up with TRBD1. This CDR3 has 15 residues. The V segment lost 6 bases and the J segment 5 bases; nucleotides outside the gene matches: 5. Germline CDR1 and CDR2: SNHLY and FYNNEI.

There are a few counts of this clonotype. CDR3 amino acids: CASSYWKNTEAFF. DNA for the CDR3: TGTGCCAGCAGTTATTGGAAGAACACTGAAGCTTTCTTT. V and J are TRBV6-2 or TRBV6-3 and TRBJ1-1; D is undetermined. The germline gives CDR1 MNHEY, CDR2 SVGEGT. There are 13 residues in the CDR3. V was cut by 3 bases and J by 1 base, with 6 bases left in between.

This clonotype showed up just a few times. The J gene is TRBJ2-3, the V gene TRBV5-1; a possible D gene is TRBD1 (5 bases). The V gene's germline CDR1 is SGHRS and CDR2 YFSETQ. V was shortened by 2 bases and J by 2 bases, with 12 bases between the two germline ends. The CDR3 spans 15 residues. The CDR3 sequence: CASSFNDRDTDTQYF. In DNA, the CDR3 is TGCGCCAGCAGCTTCAACGACAGAGACACAGATACGCAGTATTTT. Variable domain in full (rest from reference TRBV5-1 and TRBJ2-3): KAGVTQTPRYLIKTRGQQVTLSCSPISGHRSVSWYQQTPGQGLQFLFEYFSETQRNKGNFPGRFSGRQFSNSRSEMNVSTLELGDSALYLCASSFNDRDTDTQYFGPGTRLTVL.

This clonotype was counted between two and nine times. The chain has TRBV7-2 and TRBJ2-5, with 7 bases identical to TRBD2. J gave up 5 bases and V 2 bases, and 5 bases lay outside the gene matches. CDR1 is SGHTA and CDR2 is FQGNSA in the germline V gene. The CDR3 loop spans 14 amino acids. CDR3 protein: CASSLSGGFETQYF. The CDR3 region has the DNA TGTGCCAGCAGCTTATCCGGGGGGTTCGAGACCCAGTACTTC.

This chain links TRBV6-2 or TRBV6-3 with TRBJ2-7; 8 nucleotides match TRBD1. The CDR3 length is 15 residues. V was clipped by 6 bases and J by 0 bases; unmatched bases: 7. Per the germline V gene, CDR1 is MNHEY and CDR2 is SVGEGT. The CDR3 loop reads CASRPGQGSSYEQYV. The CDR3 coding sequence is TGTGCCAGCAGGCCCGGACAGGGAAGCTCCTACGAGCAGTACGTC.

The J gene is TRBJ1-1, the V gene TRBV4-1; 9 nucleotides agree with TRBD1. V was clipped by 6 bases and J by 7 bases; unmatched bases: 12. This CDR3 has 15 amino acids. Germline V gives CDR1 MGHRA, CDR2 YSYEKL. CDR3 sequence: CASRYRDRVTDEAFF. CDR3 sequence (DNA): TGCGCCAGCAGGTACCGGGACAGGGTGACTGATGAAGCTTTCTTT.